This is a list of T cell receptor beta chains from one sample in a study of somatic mutations in cytotoxic T cells in rheumatoid arthritis. This table comes from immunoSEQ multiplex PCR, and its TCRdb copy is limited to in-frame clones, with some not included. This repertoire shows more than 4,500 clones, about 84% found once; its top ten account for about 50%. Specimen: CD8+ T cells sorted from blood. The receptor set was obtained from a woman aged 45-65 years with rheumatoid arthritis. CDR3s include the opening cysteine and the closing phenylalanine or tryptophan. Fields, in order: clone size, J gene, D gene, V gene, CDR3 protein, CDR3 DNA. D genes are given only for firm matches. Clone size is given for some rows only: seen once, a few or many times, or a class if the clone is expanded.

clone_size: .; j_call: TRBJ1-2; d_call: .; v_call: TRBV7-8; cdr3_aa: CASSSGDWKFGYTF; cdr3_nt: TGTGCCAGCAGCTCAGGGGATTGGAAGTTTGGCTACACCTTC
clone_size: .; j_call: TRBJ2-7; d_call: TRBD2; v_call: TRBV6-6; cdr3_aa: CASSPASGYEQYF; cdr3_nt: TGTGCCAGCAGCCCAGCTAGCGGATACGAGCAGTACTTT
clone_size: .; j_call: TRBJ2-3; d_call: TRBD2; v_call: TRBV5-4; cdr3_aa: CASSPDGSGVSPQYF; cdr3_nt: TGTGCCAGCAGCCCGGACGGTAGCGGGGTCTCTCCGCAGTATTTT
clone_size: .; j_call: TRBJ2-1; d_call: TRBD2; v_call: TRBV4-2; cdr3_aa: CASSHPGLGIAEQFF; cdr3_nt: TGTGCCAGCAGCCACCCGGGACTAGGGATCGCTGAGCAGTTCTTC
clone_size: .; j_call: TRBJ2-5; d_call: .; v_call: TRBV2; cdr3_aa: CASIQGTQYF; cdr3_nt: TGTGCCAGCATCCAGGGGACCCAGTACTTC
clone_size: .; j_call: TRBJ2-7; d_call: .; v_call: TRBV19; cdr3_aa: CASTASSGRFYEQYF; cdr3_nt: TGTGCCAGTACCGCCTCGAGCGGACGTTTCTACGAGCAGTACTTC
clone_size: .; j_call: TRBJ1-1; d_call: .; v_call: TRBV6-1; cdr3_aa: CASKSSTGNTEAFF; cdr3_nt: TGTGCCAGCAAATCTAGTACAGGGAACACTGAAGCTTTCTTT
clone_size: .; j_call: TRBJ2-1; d_call: .; v_call: TRBV6-6; cdr3_aa: CASSYSDEQFF; cdr3_nt: TGTGCCAGCAGTTATTCCGATGAGCAGTTCTTC
clone_size: .; j_call: TRBJ1-6; d_call: TRBD1; v_call: TRBV5-6; cdr3_aa: CASSDLSTGERSPLHF; cdr3_nt: TGTGCCAGCAGCGATCTATCGACAGGGGAGAGATCACCCCTCCACTTT
clone_size: few; j_call: TRBJ2-1; d_call: TRBD2; v_call: TRBV5-4; cdr3_aa: CASQPVGEGPYNEQFF; cdr3_nt: TGTGCCAGCCAACCTGTCGGGGAGGGCCCCTACAATGAGCAGTTCTTC
clone_size: .; j_call: TRBJ1-1; d_call: .; v_call: TRBV27; cdr3_aa: CASSPFGGGNTEAFF; cdr3_nt: TGTGCCAGCAGTCCATTCGGGGGAGGGAACACTGAAGCTTTCTTT
clone_size: .; j_call: TRBJ1-2; d_call: .; v_call: TRBV19; cdr3_aa: CASSIGHTSSGGYTF; cdr3_nt: TGTGCCAGTAGTATAGGCCACACATCATCGGGAGGCTACACCTTC
clone_size: .; j_call: TRBJ1-3; d_call: TRBD1; v_call: TRBV28; cdr3_aa: CASSFSMGQSSGNTIYF; cdr3_nt: TGTGCCAGCAGTTTCTCGATGGGACAGAGCTCTGGAAACACCATATATTTT
clone_size: .; j_call: TRBJ2-1; d_call: .; v_call: TRBV30; cdr3_aa: CAWSVGRYNEQFF; cdr3_nt: TGTGCCTGGAGTGTTGGCCGTTACAATGAGCAGTTCTTC
clone_size: .; j_call: TRBJ1-2; d_call: TRBD1; v_call: TRBV10-2; cdr3_aa: CASSESRTGGQDGYTF; cdr3_nt: TGCGCCAGCAGTGAGTCGAGGACAGGGGGCCAGGATGGCTACACCTTC
clone_size: few; j_call: TRBJ2-7; d_call: .; v_call: TRBV18; cdr3_aa: CASSPPGGNYEQYF; cdr3_nt: TGTGCCAGCTCACCCCCCGGGGGAAACTACGAGCAGTACTTC
clone_size: .; j_call: TRBJ2-3; d_call: .; v_call: TRBV7-6; cdr3_aa: CASSFMEDGDTQYF; cdr3_nt: TGTGCCAGCAGCTTTATGGAGGATGGAGATACGCAGTATTTT
clone_size: .; j_call: TRBJ1-2; d_call: .; v_call: TRBV15; cdr3_aa: CATSREEGDGYTF; cdr3_nt: TGTGCCACCAGCAGAGAGGAGGGCGATGGCTACACCTTC
clone_size: .; j_call: TRBJ1-3; d_call: .; v_call: TRBV2; cdr3_aa: CASVTRSGNTIYF; cdr3_nt: TGTGCCAGCGTAACACGCTCTGGAAACACCATATATTTT
clone_size: once; j_call: TRBJ2-5; d_call: .; v_call: TRBV27; cdr3_aa: CASRLLDQETQYF; cdr3_nt: TGTGCCAGCAGGCTACTAGACCAAGAGACCCAGTACTTC
clone_size: .; j_call: TRBJ1-5; d_call: TRBD1; v_call: TRBV19; cdr3_aa: CASGDSYF; cdr3_nt: TGTGCCAGCGGGGACAGTTATTTT
clone_size: .; j_call: TRBJ2-7; d_call: .; v_call: TRBV7-8; cdr3_aa: CASSFSNRGFGEQYF; cdr3_nt: TGTGCCAGCAGCTTTTCGAATCGGGGTTTCGGCGAGCAGTACTTC
clone_size: once; j_call: TRBJ2-7; d_call: TRBD1; v_call: TRBV2; cdr3_aa: CASSEPIQGSDLYEQYF; cdr3_nt: TGTGCCAGCAGTGAACCAATACAGGGGTCGGACCTATACGAGCAGTACTTC
clone_size: .; j_call: TRBJ2-7; d_call: .; v_call: TRBV6-1; cdr3_aa: CASDQGTYEQYF; cdr3_nt: TGTGCCAGCGATCAGGGAACCTACGAGCAGTACTTC
clone_size: large; j_call: TRBJ1-1; d_call: .; v_call: TRBV4-1; cdr3_aa: CASSPGVYTEAFF; cdr3_nt: TGCGCCAGCAGCCCCGGAGTATACACTGAAGCTTTCTTT
clone_size: .; j_call: TRBJ2-5; d_call: .; v_call: TRBV7-9; cdr3_aa: CASSPGTQYF; cdr3_nt: TGTGCCAGCAGCCCAGGGACCCAGTACTTC
clone_size: .; j_call: TRBJ2-7; d_call: .; v_call: TRBV7-9; cdr3_aa: CASSPGLYEQYF; cdr3_nt: TGTGCCAGCAGCCCGGGTCTGTACGAGCAGTACTTC
clone_size: few; j_call: TRBJ2-3; d_call: TRBD2; v_call: TRBV28; cdr3_aa: CASSFGTSGSREDTQYF; cdr3_nt: TGTGCCAGCAGTTTCGGGACTAGCGGGTCAAGGGAGGATACGCAGTATTTT